The entry that follows covers one T cell receptor (beta chain) sequence. As yet, its antigen is unknown. The CDR3 runs to 13 residues. J was trimmed by 5 bases and V by 7 bases; bases with no gene match: 9. Germline CDR1 is SQVTM and CDR2 is ANQGSEA. PCR employed 60 Vbeta and 13 Jbeta primers. The method was immunoSEQ multiplex PCR; TCRdb's version includes in-frame clones alone and lacks a portion of them. The sample holds some 170,000 clones, 75% to 80% seen once. The sample comes from a study of cytomegalovirus exposure and HLA in healthy donors. Findings of the study overall: Later analysis placed DRB1 highest and HLA-C lowest in TCR association rates, which differed by HLA locus.

Sequencing input: PBMCs. This TCR derives from a female donor in good health and CMV-seronegative. This chain uses TRBV29-1 with TRBJ1-1; TRBD1 agrees at 8 bases. For the CDR3, the DNA is TGCAGCGGCCAACAGGGGGGGTGGACTGAAGCTTTCTTT. This encodes CSGQQGGWTEAFF. The full variable domain, with the rest looked up from reference TRBV29-1 and TRBJ1-1, is SAVISQKPSRDICQRGTSLTIQCQVDSQVTMMFWYRQQPGQSLTLIATANQGSEATYESGFVIDKFPISRPNLTFSTLTVSNMSPEDSSIYLCSGQQGGWTEAFFGQGTRLTVV.